This TCR beta chain was captured by sequencing in a study of neurological immune-mediated disorders. This clonotype was seen at least ten times. The CDR3 covers 14 residues. Per the germline V gene, CDR1 is SGDLS and CDR2 is YYNGEE. With 3 bases removed from V and 0 bases from J, the gap between germline ends came to 7 bases. The team produced cDNA through 5'RACE using 10-nucleotide random UMIs. A single record per CDR3 protein comes from TCRdb applying MiXCR to the 5' RACE reads. The data hold 130,000 or so distinct CDR3 sequences, with roughly 3.2% observed a single time. The source material was PBMCs. The chain employs TRBV9 and TRBJ2-4; unclear D gene. The clonotype originates from a woman aged 25-40 years with multiple sclerosis. CDR3 DNA sequence: TGTGCCAGCAGCGCAACTCTAGCCAAAAACATTCAGTACTTC. Translation gives CASSATLAKNIQYF.